One and the same sample provided the 14 T cell receptor beta chains below, sequenced in a study of CD8+ T cells in alopecia areata. Investigators isolated RNA and reverse transcribed it into cDNA to act as the sequencing template. The data were produced by immunoSEQ multiplex PCR, yet TCRdb's version contains in-frame clones alone and is incomplete. The table lists about 200,000 clones, 57% of them singletons. This specimen was CD4+ T cells sorted from blood, taken at week 0. The receptors shown here come from a human donor with alopecia areata.

The genes are TRBV25-1 and TRBJ2-7; 11 nucleotides agree with TRBD1. V trimming: 4 bases; J trimming: 3 bases; junction bases outside the gene matches: 5. The V gene's germline CDR1 is MGHDK and CDR2 SYGVNS. The CDR3 consists of 15 residues. This CDR3 reads CASSGSGTGGYEQYF. CDR3 DNA: TGTGCCAGCAGTGGTTCCGGGACAGGGGGCTACGAGCAGTACTTC.

This clone was counted a few times. J is TRBJ1-6 and V is TRBV27; D not resolved. Germline CDR1 is MNHEY and CDR2 is SMNVEV (reference sequence). V lost 8 bases and J 2 bases, leaving 16 bases between the germline ends. The CDR3 is made up of 16 amino acids. CDR3 amino acids: CASASFNSAYNSPLHF. DNA of the CDR3: TGTGCCAGCGCTTCCTTTAATAGCGCCTATAATTCACCCCTCCACTTT.

This clone has a handful of counts. The chain uses TRBV29-1 and TRBJ2-4; 7 nucleotides match TRBD1. The CDR3 loop spans 12 amino acids. V lost 5 bases, J lost 6 bases, and 4 bases stayed unmatched. Germline V gene data show CDR1 as SQVTM and CDR2 as ANQGSEA. The CDR3 DNA reads as TGCAGCGTTAAGACAGGGAGAAACATTCAGTACTTC. It specifies CSVKTGRNIQYF. Supplemented by reference TRBV29-1 and TRBJ2-4, the full variable domain reads SAVISQKPSRDICQRGTSLTIQCQVDSQVTMMFWYRQQPGQSLTLIATANQGSEATYESGFVIDKFPISRPNLTFSTLTVSNMSPEDSSIYLCSVKTGRNIQYFGAGTRLSVL.

This chain connects TRBV25-1 to TRBJ2-7; D not certain. Germline V gene lookup returns CDR1 MGHDK and CDR2 SYGVNS. The germline V and J ends were trimmed by 2 bases and 2 bases, with 7 bases remaining between them. The CDR3 totals 13 residues. The CDR3 loop reads CASSEPPTYEQYF. CDR3 in DNA: TGTGCCAGCAGTGAACCCCCTACCTACGAGCAGTACTTC.

This clone was seen more than once but under ten times. J is TRBJ1-4 and V is TRBV5-1, with 10 bases lining up with TRBD1. CDR1 is SGHRS and CDR2 is YFSETQ in the germline V gene. The CDR3 extends over 15 amino acids. V was clipped by 0 bases and J by 7 bases; unmatched bases: 3. The CDR3 protein is CASSLDGTGVEKLFF. CDR3 bases: TGCGCCAGCAGCTTGGATGGGACAGGGGTTGAAAAACTGTTTTTT.

This chain links TRBV6-1 with TRBJ1-6, with 7 bases identical to TRBD1. CDR3 length equals 14 residues. From germline, CDR1 is MNHNS and CDR2 SASEGT. The J segment lost 5 bases and the V segment lost 5 bases, leaving 3 bases of the junction unmatched. The CDR3 protein is CASSRDRDNSPLHF. The CDR3 bases are TGTGCCAGCAGTCGAGACAGGGATAATTCACCCCTCCACTTT.

This clone occurred a few times. This chain uses TRBV7-9 with TRBJ2-1; 8 bases are shared with TRBD2. J was trimmed by 2 bases and V by 5 bases; bases with no gene match: 5. CDR1 and CDR2 (germline): SEHNR, FQNEAQ (reference sequence). The CDR3 spans 15 residues. The CDR3 coding sequence is TGTGCCAGCAGCCCCGGACTAGCAACCTACAATGAGCAGTTCTTC. The encoded protein is CASSPGLATYNEQFF.

This chain joins TRBV28 and TRBJ1-5; D gene ambiguous. Germline assignment: CDR1 MDHEN and CDR2 SYDVKM. The CDR3 covers 12 residues. V lost 5 bases to trimming and J lost 11 bases, with 13 bases between them. The CDR3 DNA reads as TGTGCCAGCAGTAAATCTCCTCGGGCCCAGCATTTT. Its protein product is CASSKSPRAQHF.

The V and J genes are TRBV10-3 and TRBJ2-3; 7 bases are a match to TRBD1. CDR1 ENHRY and CDR2 SYGVKD come from the germline V gene. The CDR3 sequence is 12 residues long. The J segment lost 6 bases and the V segment lost 5 bases, leaving 2 bases of the junction unmatched. The CDR3: CAISPQGDTQYF. The CDR3 bases are TGTGCCATCAGTCCACAGGGGGATACGCAGTATTTT.

The chain links TRBV29-1 to TRBJ1-1, with 10 bases identical to TRBD1. The CDR3 has 13 amino acids. Germline trimming cut 4 bases from V and 4 bases from J; bases unmatched to any gene: 3. Germline-derived CDR1 and CDR2 are SQVTM and ANQGSEA. The CDR3 region has the DNA TGCAGCGTTGCGGGACAGGGGCCCACTGAAGCTTTCTTT. Residues: CSVAGQGPTEAFF.

This clone came up a few times. J is TRBJ2-7 and V is TRBV7-2; 7 nucleotides line up with TRBD1. Germline V CDR1 and CDR2: SGHTA, FQGNSA. V was clipped by 6 bases and J by 3 bases; unmatched bases: 5. The CDR3 totals 13 residues. The CDR3 here is CASRRTGFYEQYF. DNA of the CDR3: TGTGCCAGCAGACGGACAGGTTTCTACGAGCAGTACTTC. The complete variable domain, with remaining parts taken from reference TRBV7-2 and TRBJ2-7, reads GAGVSQSPSNKVTEKGKDVELRCDPISGHTALYWYRQSLGQGLEFLIYFQGNSAPDKSGLPSDRFSAERTGGSVSTLTIQRTQQEDSAVYLCASRRTGFYEQYFGPGTRLTVT.

This chain links TRBV6-5 with TRBJ1-5, with D possibly matching TRBD1 (6 bases). This CDR3 region has 13 residues. V was pared by 6 bases and J by 1 base, with 7 bases between. The germline CDR1 and CDR2 sequences are MNHEY and SVGAGI. This chain's CDR3 is CASRDRSNQPQHF. Written as DNA, the CDR3 is TGTGCCAGCAGGGACAGAAGCAATCAGCCCCAGCATTTT.

The chain employs TRBV9 and TRBJ2-3; 7 nucleotides agree with TRBD2. This CDR3 has 15 residues. V lost 4 bases, J lost 8 bases, and 13 bases stayed unmatched. The germline CDR1 and CDR2 sequences are SGDLS and YYNGEE. The CDR3 is CASSRIRSGKGTQYF. The CDR3 DNA sequence: TGTGCCAGCAGCCGTATACGCAGCGGGAAGGGTACGCAGTATTTT.

The sample holds one count of this clone. The chain combines TRBV2 with TRBJ2-3; unclear D gene. This CDR3 has 11 residues. The germline V gene encodes CDR1 SNHLY and CDR2 FYNNEI. V lost 4 bases to trimming and J lost 5 bases, with 4 bases between them. The CDR3 region has the DNA TGTGCCAGCAGTGGAAGAGATACGCAGTATTTT. Translation: CASSGRDTQYF.